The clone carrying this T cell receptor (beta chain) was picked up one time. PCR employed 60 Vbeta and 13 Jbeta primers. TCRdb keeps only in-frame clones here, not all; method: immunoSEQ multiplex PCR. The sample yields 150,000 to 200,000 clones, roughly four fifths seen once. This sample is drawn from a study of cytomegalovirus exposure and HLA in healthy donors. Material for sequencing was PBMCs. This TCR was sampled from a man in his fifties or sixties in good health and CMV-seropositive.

The CDR3 spells CAWTRMPTDTQYF. The CDR3 DNA is TGTGCCTGGACCAGAATGCCCACAGATACGCAGTATTTT. This chain joins TRBV30 and TRBJ2-3, with D uncertain. The CDR3 sequence is 13 residues long. CDR1 and CDR2 from the germline V gene are GTSNPN and SVGIG (reference sequence). The V end lost 4 bases, the J end lost 2 bases, and 10 bases lay between the germline ends.